This T cell receptor beta chain emerged from a study of shared clonotypes between healthy human individuals. The study's findings and limits: Naive subsets generally exceeded memory subsets in estimated richness. Generation probability values for non-shared clonotypes were lower than those for clonotypes shared by all four donors.

Per the authors' pipeline: Filtering differed because ImmunoSEQ produced junction-only sequences that carried no quality scores. Assay used: immunoSEQ multiplex PCR; TCRdb lists only in-frame clones, some missing. That table supplies the V and J calls and clone size; D and trimming were determined from the DNA. Counted here are some 680,000 clones, more than 70% occurring once; the ten biggest clones make up around 2%. The CDR3 contains 13 residues. Per germline, CDR1 SGHRS and CDR2 YFSETQ. With V trimmed by 6 bases and J by 3 bases, 4 bases remained unmatched. A word on this clone: The antigen is not known.

The rearrangement uses TRBV5-1 and TRBJ2-5; 8 nucleotides match TRBD2. The sample taken for sequencing was memory CD4+ T cells sorted from blood. Subset of the sample: CD45RA-negative fraction. This TCR was sampled from a woman aged 25 to 39 in good health. The CDR3, as DNA: TGCGCCAGCAAAGCGGGGGAGGAAGAGACCCAGTACTTC. This gives the protein CASKAGEEETQYF.